This T cell receptor (beta chain) was captured in a study of T cell repertoires in cytomegalovirus infection. Study conclusions and caveats: CMV carriers having the relevant HLA were flagged by cumulative public TCR beta family frequency.

One entry per CDR3 protein, called by TCRdb with MiXCR from the reads. The repertoire consists of 150,000 to 200,000 distinct CDR3 sequences, with 15% to 20% occurring once and the leading ten covering about 2.9%. The table lists this clonotype with many counts. Antigen unknown. Germline V gene sequence: CDR1 SGHVS, CDR2 FQNEAQ. The V gene lost 4 bases and the J gene lost 5 bases, with 9 bases spanning the gap. There are 13 residues in the CDR3. The source is a human donor in good health (CMV status not recorded). Some clones in this sample may be carry-over from other donors' samples. The V call is TRBV7-8, the J call TRBJ1-5; no firm D call. The specimen sequenced was PBMCs. Here the CDR3 DNA reads TGTGCCAGCAGCTCCGGGGTAGATCAGCCCCAGCATTTT. Translation: CASSSGVDQPQHF. The variable domain in full, with the rest retrieved from reference TRBV7-8 and TRBJ1-5, is GAGVSQSPRYKVAKRGQDVALRCDPISGHVSLFWYQQALGQGPEFLTYFQNEAQLDKSGLPSDRFFAERPEGSVSTLKIQRTQQEDSAVYLCASSSGVDQPQHFGDGTRLSIL.